Below, one T cell receptor (beta chain) is given with its context. This specimen comes from a study of cytomegalovirus exposure and HLA in healthy donors. Study at large: The use of the same platform for the roughly 120 validation repertoires and the roughly 680 first-cohort repertoires was reported by a later analysis.

A roughly 120-subject validation cohort, separate from the approximately 700-subject first cohort, supplied the donors. Only in-frame clones appear in the TCRdb table, and some are missing; sequencing was by immunoSEQ multiplex PCR. There are 75,000 to 95,000 clones in the sample; 95% to 97% occur only once, and more than 0.65% lies in the top ten. The specimen sequenced was PBMCs. The sequence came from a man aged 18 to 30 in good health and CMV-seronegative.

As DNA, the CDR3 is TGTGCCAGCAGCTTGGGAGGGACACCACTATACGAGCAGTACTTC. This sequence encodes CASSLGGTPLYEQYF. This chain uses TRBV5-5 with TRBJ2-7; maybe TRBD1 (6 bases). In germline, CDR1 is SGHKS, CDR2 YYEKEE (reference sequence). Between the trimmed V and J ends, which lost 0 bases and 4 bases, there was a span of 14 bases. The CDR3 sequence is 15 residues long.